This paragraph covers one T cell receptor beta chain sequence. Its specificity is not known. This table comes from immunoSEQ multiplex PCR, and its TCRdb copy is limited to in-frame clones, with some not included. The sample contains 57,000 or so clones, roughly 85% of which appear only once. Germline CDR1 reads ENHRY; CDR2 reads SYGVKD. CDR3 length equals 16 residues. J lost 4 bases, V lost 5 bases, and 9 bases had no gene match. The data were obtained in a study of T cell responses to AZD1222 COVID-19 vaccine. Notes on the study in general: The repertoires were collected only after the peak T cell response. Most donors were white British and more were female, and clonal diversity was possibly underestimated. Unmutated regions of variants are reportedly targeted by nearly half of spike-specific TCRs. Vaccine-associated CD4 TCRs ranged over spike, dominating at 160-218 and 743-854.

The genes are TRBV10-3 and TRBJ2-3; TRBD2 matches 10 bases. The receptor was derived from an adult in good health. Source: peripheral blood, taken on day 0 of MenACWY control vaccination. CDR3 sequence (DNA): TGTGCCATCAGTCGAAGGCTAGCGGGAGCGGCAGATACGCAGTATTTT. Translating it yields CAISRRLAGAADTQYF.